What follows is one T cell receptor beta chain and its context. Its antigen is still unknown. Clones were sequenced by immunoSEQ multiplex PCR, and TCRdb holds only the in-frame ones, with some missing. The table records 99,000 or so clones, around 87% of them present only once. The record originates from a study of T cell responses to AZD1222 COVID-19 vaccine. Notes on the study in general: Recipients of two AZD1222 doses showed rising Spike-specific TCR breadth and depth.

The clonotype originates from an adult in good health. The sequenced sample was peripheral blood, obtained on day 0 of AZD1222 vaccination.

Here the CDR3 DNA reads TGCGCCAGCAGCTCTTGGGGGGCCGCGGAAGATACGCAGTATTTT. It yields the protein CASSSWGAAEDTQYF. This chain joins TRBV5-1 and TRBJ2-3; D may be TRBD1 or TRBD2 (6 bases each). The CDR3 loop spans 15 amino acids. Trimming left V 3 bases short and J 5 bases short, with 16 bases between. Germline CDR1 and CDR2: SGHRS and YFSETQ.